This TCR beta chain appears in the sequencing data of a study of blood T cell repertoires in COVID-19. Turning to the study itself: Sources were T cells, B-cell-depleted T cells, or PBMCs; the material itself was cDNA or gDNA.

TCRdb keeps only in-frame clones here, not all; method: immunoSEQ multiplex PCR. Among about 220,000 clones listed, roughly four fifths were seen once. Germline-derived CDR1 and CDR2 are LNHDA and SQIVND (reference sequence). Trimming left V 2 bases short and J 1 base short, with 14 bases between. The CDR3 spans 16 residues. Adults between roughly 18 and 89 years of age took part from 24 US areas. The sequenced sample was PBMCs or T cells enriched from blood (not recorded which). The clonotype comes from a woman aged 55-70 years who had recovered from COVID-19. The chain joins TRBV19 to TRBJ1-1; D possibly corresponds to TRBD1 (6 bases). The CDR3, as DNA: TGTGCCAGTAGTATACAATCAGGGGTCTGGAACACTGAAGCTTTCTTT. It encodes CASSIQSGVWNTEAFF.